These T cell receptor beta chains were read from a single sample in a study of cytomegalovirus exposure and HLA in healthy donors. Measured with immunoSEQ multiplex PCR; TCRdb has only the in-frame clones, and not every one. The sample shows around 170,000 clones, roughly three quarters of them seen only once. What was sequenced was PBMCs. Source of these receptors: a woman aged 45 to 65 in good health and CMV-seropositive. Each CDR3 is given with its conserved first and last residue. Each record gives: V gene, clone size, J gene, D gene, CDR3 DNA, CDR3 protein. A D gene is named only where the DNA matches it firmly. Some rows have no size entry. The others give once, few or many, or a class for an expanded clone.

TRBV6-6,NA,TRBJ1-2,TRBD1,TGTGCCGGAGGACAGGGCCATGGCTACACCTTC,CAGGQGHGYTF
TRBV2,NA,TRBJ2-5,NA,TGTGCCAGCAGTGGCAGTCCCCAAGAGACCCAGTACTTC,CASSGSPQETQYF
TRBV5-1,NA,TRBJ1-1,NA,TGCGCCAGCAGCTTGTATGGCAGGGCGAACACTGAAGCTTTCTTT,CASSLYGRANTEAFF
TRBV11-2,NA,TRBJ2-1,TRBD2,TGTGCCAGCAGCCGGGGACTAGCGGACATCAATGAGCAGTTCTTC,CASSRGLADINEQFF
TRBV2,NA,TRBJ2-5,NA,TGTGCCAGCAGTACACAGGAGACCCAGTACTTC,CASSTQETQYF
TRBV4-1,NA,TRBJ1-1,TRBD1,TGCGCCAGCAGCCAAGGGGCCCCGACAGGGGGCGTGGGCACTGAAGCTTTCTTT,CASSQGAPTGGVGTEAFF
TRBV9,NA,TRBJ2-2,TRBD2,TGTGCCAGCAGCGTAGAGGTGGCGGGAGGGCCCGGGGAGCTGTTTTTT,CASSVEVAGGPGELFF
TRBV28,NA,TRBJ1-3,NA,TGTGCCAGCAGTTTAAACACCCAGTTGTCTTCTGGAAACACCATATATTTT,CASSLNTQLSSGNTIYF
TRBV7-7,NA,TRBJ1-1,NA,TGTGCTAGCAGCTTAGCTAGAAACACTGAAGCTTTCTTT,CASSLARNTEAFF
TRBV5-1,NA,TRBJ2-5,NA,TGCGCCAGCAGATTTTCGCGGGACCAAGAGACCCAGTACTTC,CASRFSRDQETQYF
TRBV11-3,NA,TRBJ2-1,NA,TGTGCCAGCAGCGGGGGGGCGGCTTACAATGAGCAGTTCTTC,CASSGGAAYNEQFF
TRBV27,NA,TRBJ2-1,TRBD2,TGTGCCAGCAGTCTAGCGGGGGGGACCGGTGAGCAGTTCTTC,CASSLAGGTGEQFF
TRBV28,NA,TRBJ1-2,NA,TGTGCCAGCAGTTCCCGTCGTGGCCTTAACTATGGCTACACCTTC,CASSSRRGLNYGYTF
TRBV29-1,NA,TRBJ1-1,TRBD1,TGCAGCGGCGCACGGACAGGGAACACTGAAGCTTTCTTT,CSGARTGNTEAFF
TRBV11-3,NA,TRBJ1-1,NA,TGTGCCAGCAGTGAAACTCGGAGGGGCACTGAAGCTTTCTTT,CASSETRRGTEAFF
TRBV27,NA,TRBJ2-7,TRBD2,TGTGCCAGCAATCTTAGCGGGAGGGAGAGTCAGCAGTACTTC,CASNLSGRESQQYF
TRBV12-5,NA,TRBJ2-2,NA,TGTGCTAGTGGCTTGAACACCGGGGAGCTGTTTTTT,CASGLNTGELFF
TRBV9,NA,TRBJ2-1,TRBD2,TGTGCCAGCACGACTAGCGGGGCCTCCAATGAGCAGTTCTTC,CASTTSGASNEQFF
TRBV6-5,once,TRBJ1-2,TRBD1,TGTGCCAGCAGCCGCGGGACAGGTCAGGACGGCTACACCTTC,CASSRGTGQDGYTF
TRBV19,NA,TRBJ1-2,NA,TGTGCCAGTAGTATACAAGGGGCTAACTATGGCTACACCTTC,CASSIQGANYGYTF
TRBV9,NA,TRBJ2-2,TRBD1,TGTGCCAGCAGCGCGGGACAGGGAAACACCGGGGAGCTGTTTTTT,CASSAGQGNTGELFF
TRBV6-5,NA,TRBJ2-5,TRBD2,TGTGCCAGCAGTTACTCGAGCGGCGGGAGGACCCAGTACTTC,CASSYSSGGRTQYF
TRBV18,NA,TRBJ2-5,NA,TGTGCCAGCTCACCACCGACAGAAGCGCAAGAGACCCAGTACTTC,CASSPPTEAQETQYF